Presented here are 25 T cell receptor beta chains from one specimen sequenced in a study of OX40 agonist ivuxolimab in advanced cancers. Profiling relied on immunoSEQ multiplex PCR, and the TCRdb table lists in-frame clones only, not all of them. In the table there are approximately 79,000 clones, more than 85% of which are singletons. This specimen was CD4+ or CD8+ T cells sorted from blood, taken in a trial of the OX40 agonist ivuxolimab. These receptors all come from an adult with an advanced solid tumor such as melanoma, head and neck, liver or kidney cancer.

The rearrangement links TRBV11-2 to TRBJ2-5; D gene unclear. V lost 4 bases, J lost 1 base, and 16 bases lay in between. This CDR3 is built from 16 residues. Looked up from germline, CDR1 is SGHAT and CDR2 is FQNNGV. The CDR3 loop reads CASSSAPRVIQETQYF. CDR3 nucleotides: TGTGCCAGCAGCTCCGCCCCTAGAGTTATCCAAGAGACCCAGTACTTC.

This chain uses TRBV5-1 with TRBJ1-4, with D possibly TRBD1 on 5 matching bases. Germline CDR1 SGHRS, CDR2 YFSETQ. The germline V and J ends were trimmed by 0 bases and 8 bases, with 17 bases remaining between them. The CDR3 has 16 residues. CDR3 in amino acids: CASSLEGFLDREKLFF. Written as DNA, the CDR3 is TGCGCCAGCAGCTTGGAGGGGTTCTTGGATAGGGAAAAACTGTTTTTT.

The rearrangement joins TRBV5-3 to TRBJ1-5; a possible D gene is TRBD1 (5 bases). TRBV5-3 is an ORF, and what it does is uncertain. Trimming shortened V by 5 bases and J by 6 bases, and 21 bases separated the two germline ends. The CDR3 totals 16 residues. CDR3 DNA sequence: TGTGCCAGAAGTCAAGGGGTGGTCCTCGGGTTTCAGCCCCAGCATTTT. It is translated as CARSQGVVLGFQPQHF.

This clone was seen once. V is TRBV7-9 and J is TRBJ2-3, with 10 bases matching TRBD1. This CDR3 has 15 residues. V gave up 5 bases and J gave up 2 bases; unmatched junction bases: 4. CDR1 SEHNR and CDR2 FQNEAQ come from the germline V gene (reference sequence). The CDR3 DNA reads TGTGCCAGCAGCCCAGGACAGGGGGACACAGATACGCAGTATTTT. Translation: CASSPGQGDTDTQYF. Together with reference TRBV7-9 and TRBJ2-3, the CDR3 gives the full variable domain: DTGVSQNPRHKITKRGQNVTFRCDPISEHNRLYWYRQTLGQGPEFLTYFQNEAQLEKSRLLSDRFSAERPKGSFSTLEIQRTEQGDSAMYLCASSPGQGDTDTQYFGPGTRLTVL.

This clone has just a few counts. The CDR3 DNA is TGTGCCAGCCGCTGGGACAATGGCTACACCTTC. Protein product: CASRWDNGYTF. The chain is built from TRBV28 and TRBJ1-2; a possible D gene is TRBD1 (6 bases). Germline V gene data show CDR1 as MDHEN and CDR2 as SYDVKM. CDR3 length: 11 amino acids. The V and J ends lost 8 bases and 6 bases respectively, with 10 bases between them.

This clone was picked up a small number of times. This rearrangement joins TRBV28 to TRBJ2-7; D is uncertain. The germline V gene encodes CDR1 MDHEN and CDR2 SYDVKM. The CDR3 length is 13 residues. Trimming removed 5 bases from V and 2 bases from J, with 10 bases in between. Written as DNA, the CDR3 is TGTGCCAGCAGTAGCACCCCGACCTACGAGCAGTACGTC. Protein product: CASSSTPTYEQYV.

This rearrangement joins TRBV19 to TRBJ2-4, with a tentative D call TRBD1 (5 bases). The CDR3 has 16 amino acids. The V end lost 0 bases, the J end lost 0 bases, and 9 bases lay between the germline ends. The germline V gene has CDR1 LNHDA and CDR2 SQIVND (reference sequence). The CDR3 DNA is TGTGCCAGTAGTATAGATAAGGGGCAAGCCAAAAACATTCAGTACTTC. Residues: CASSIDKGQAKNIQYF.

V is TRBV28 and J is TRBJ2-1; the D gene could be TRBD1 or TRBD2 (6 bases each). This CDR3 has 16 amino acids. V dropped 4 bases and J dropped 8 bases, with 21 bases sitting between them. CDR1 and CDR2 from the germline V gene are MDHEN and SYDVKM. The CDR3 sequence: CASSSPLGGGGDEQFF. DNA of the CDR3: TGTGCCAGCAGTTCCCCGTTGGGGGGCGGAGGGGATGAGCAGTTCTTC.

The J gene is TRBJ2-3, the V gene TRBV7-3; D ambiguous. This CDR3 has 15 amino acids. V was shortened by 1 base and J by 2 bases, with 10 bases between the two germline ends. The germline gives CDR1 SGHTA, CDR2 FQGTGA. The CDR3 sequence is CASSLIGSHTDTQYF. The CDR3 DNA follows: TGTGCCAGCAGCTTAATCGGGTCACACACAGATACGCAGTATTTT.

The CDR3 sequence: CAISGNSGGKNNEQFF. In nucleotides, the CDR3 is TGTGCCATCAGTGGGAATTCGGGGGGCAAGAACAATGAGCAGTTCTTC. This sequence joins TRBV10-3 and TRBJ2-1, with D tentatively TRBD2 (7 bases). Per germline, CDR1 ENHRY and CDR2 SYGVKD. The CDR3 is 16 residues long. Between the trimmed V and J ends, which lost 4 bases and 5 bases, there was a span of 18 bases.

The chain recombines TRBV6-5 with TRBJ2-7; D is possibly TRBD1 or TRBD2 (5 bases each). V dropped 8 bases and J dropped 2 bases, with 7 bases sitting between them. Per the germline V gene, CDR1 is MNHEY and CDR2 is SVGAGI. The CDR3 is made up of 11 amino acids. CDR3: CASGTAYEQYV. The CDR3 bases are TGTGCCAGCGGGACGGCCTACGAGCAGTACGTC.

J is TRBJ1-4 and V is TRBV28; D is unclear. The CDR3 length is 14 residues. The germline gives CDR1 MDHEN, CDR2 SYDVKM. V was clipped by 2 bases and J by 7 bases, with 11 bases between them. CDR3 sequence: CASSLMGGLEKLFF. The CDR3 nucleotides read TGTGCCAGCAGTTTAATGGGAGGTCTTGAAAAACTGTTTTTT.

The chain joins TRBV4-2 to TRBJ1-2; D not certain. V gave up 1 base and J gave up 8 bases, with 11 bases separating them. CDR3 length: 13 residues. CDR1 is LGHNA, CDR2 YNFKEQ, per germline. The CDR3 coding sequence is TGTGCCAGCAGCCAAGTTCAGGCAGAGGGCTACACCTTC. Protein sequence: CASSQVQAEGYTF.

A few counts support this clone. V usage is TRBV7-9 and J usage is TRBJ1-5, with no clear D. The CDR3 extends over 16 amino acids. Germline lookup yields CDR1 SEHNR and CDR2 FQNEAQ (reference sequence). Trimming pared 4 bases from V and 5 bases from J, leaving 18 bases between. The CDR3 loop reads CASSSSSGGSYQPQHF. The CDR3 DNA follows: TGTGCCAGCAGCTCCTCCTCGGGAGGGAGTTATCAGCCCCAGCATTTT.

The rearrangement links TRBV6-5 to TRBJ1-1; TRBD1 matches at 8 bases. The germline gives CDR1 MNHEY, CDR2 SVGAGI. This CDR3 has 12 amino acids. Losses at the gene ends were 6 bases for V and 12 bases for J; bases not matched to a gene: 9. The CDR3 spells CASSPETGASFF. DNA of the CDR3: TGTGCCAGCAGCCCGGAGACAGGGGCGTCTTTCTTT.

This clone has only one observation. A read error may produce the germline difference seen at one junction end. The chain recombines TRBV7-2 with TRBJ1-5, with 8 bases matching TRBD1. The CDR3 spans 15 residues. Germline CDR1 SGHTA, CDR2 FQGNSA. The CDR3 DNA reads as TGCGCCAGCAGCCAAGACAGGGGTAGCAATCAGCCCCAGCATTTT. It is translated as CASSQDRGSNQPQHF.

The chain couples TRBV10-3 to TRBJ1-3, with D possibly being TRBD1 (5 bases). The V end lost 0 bases, the J end lost 1 base, and 7 bases lay between the germline ends. The CDR3 covers 15 residues. The germline CDR1 and CDR2 sequences are ENHRY and SYGVKD. CDR3 in amino acids: CAISESGASGNTIYF. CDR3 sequence (DNA): TGTGCCATCAGTGAGTCCGGGGCATCTGGAAACACCATATATTTT.

This clone showed up just a few times. The chain links TRBV13 to TRBJ2-5, with TRBD2 as a possible D gene (6 bases). V lost 3 bases, J lost 2 bases, and 13 bases lay in between. The V gene's germline CDR1 is PRHDT and CDR2 FYEKMQ (reference sequence). The length of the CDR3 is 15 residues. The DNA of the CDR3 is TGTGCCAGCAGCTTGGGACGGAGGGTACAAGAGACCCAGTACTTC. This translates into CASSLGRRVQETQYF.

V and J are TRBV18 and TRBJ1-1, with a tentative D call TRBD1 (6 bases). This CDR3 is built from 14 residues. Trimming stripped 6 bases from V and 0 bases from J, with 11 bases between. The germline V gene encodes CDR1 KGHSH and CDR2 LQKENI. CDR3 amino acids: CASSSTGMNTEAFF. CDR3 DNA: TGTGCCAGCTCGTCGACAGGCATGAACACTGAAGCTTTCTTT.

The CDR3 nucleotides are TGTGCCATCAGTGAAACCATGGGGCAGGAGCAGTTCTTC. It encodes CAISETMGQEQFF. The rearrangement links TRBV10-3 to TRBJ2-1; tentative D call: TRBD1 (5 bases). The CDR3 runs to 13 residues. The germline gives CDR1 ENHRY, CDR2 SYGVKD. The V end lost 3 bases, the J end lost 10 bases, and 13 bases lay between the germline ends.

V gene TRBV9 combines with J gene TRBJ2-3; TRBD2 matches 9 bases. After removal of 0 bases from V and 4 bases from J, the junction contained 6 bases not matched to a gene. Germline V gives CDR1 SGDLS, CDR2 YYNGEE. The CDR3 runs to 16 residues. The CDR3 loop reads CASSVGGSGGPDTQYF. CDR3 coding DNA: TGTGCCAGCAGCGTAGGCGGTAGCGGGGGCCCAGATACGCAGTATTTT.

The chain carries TRBV10-2 and TRBJ1-3; 7 bases align to TRBD1. Germline values: CDR1 WSHSY, CDR2 SAAADI. The trim removed 6 bases at V and 4 bases at J, leaving 3 bases unmatched. This CDR3 has 13 amino acids. The CDR3 region has the DNA TGCGCCAGCAGCCGACAGGGAGGAAACACCATATATTTT. Translated, it gives CASSRQGGNTIYF.

The chain couples TRBV6-1 to TRBJ1-2; D perhaps matches TRBD1 (6 bases). This CDR3 region has 13 residues. Trimming took off 3 bases at V and 4 bases at J, with 9 bases between the two ends. Looked up from germline, CDR1 is MNHNS and CDR2 is SASEGT. CDR3 nucleotides: TGTGCCAGCAGTGAGACAGGAGTCTATGGCTACACCTTC. Its translation: CASSETGVYGYTF.

The V gene is TRBV29-1, the J gene TRBJ2-3, with 7 bases fitting TRBD1. The ends lost 6 bases at V and 3 bases at J; junction bases unmatched: 3. Germline V gives CDR1 SQVTM, CDR2 ANQGSEA. The CDR3 is 12 amino acids. The CDR3 DNA follows: TGCAGCGTCTTACAGGGGACAGATACGCAGTATTTT. This translates into CSVLQGTDTQYF.

J is TRBJ2-7 and V is TRBV2, with 8 bases matching TRBD1. Germline CDR1 and CDR2: SNHLY and FYNNEI. V shed 5 bases and J 2 bases; nucleotides not matched to a gene: 5. The CDR3 spans 14 residues. The CDR3 protein is CASSPRTGTYEQYF. In DNA, the CDR3 is TGTGCCAGCAGTCCGAGGACAGGGACCTACGAGCAGTACTTC.